This entry features one T cell receptor (beta chain) sequence. The data are from a study of molecular identifiers for immune sequencing clone quantification. In preparing bulk TCR libraries, previously described methods and listed TCR primers were used. TCRdb used MiXCR to reprocess the PCR reads, holding one entry per CDR3 protein. The sample lists over 550,000 distinct CDR3 sequences, roughly 23% seen once, with about 0.73% in the top ten. There are 17 residues in the CDR3. V shed 5 bases and J 3 bases; nucleotides not matched to a gene: 7. Germline V lookup: CDR1 LNHDA, CDR2 SQIVND (reference sequence). Sorted inputs of roughly 20,000 to 1,000,000 cells, with 10%, 30% or 50% RNA, yielded naive CD8 libraries. The authors gated naive CD8 T cells as CD8+CD4-CCR7+CD45RA+ for sorting.

This clonotype was obtained from a human donor in good health. Some libraries in this study had Jurkat cell RNA spiked in. The V call is TRBV19, the J call TRBJ2-3, with TRBD2 matching over 14 bases. Sequencing was done on a sample of naive CD8+ T cells from blood, with Jurkat cell RNA spiked in. The subset: FACS-sorted CD8+CD4-CCR7+CD45RA+ naive T cells. The DNA for the CDR3 is TGTGCCAGTAGTCCCGGGACTAGCGGGAGTAAGACAGATACGCAGTATTTT. This sequence encodes CASSPGTSGSKTDTQYF.